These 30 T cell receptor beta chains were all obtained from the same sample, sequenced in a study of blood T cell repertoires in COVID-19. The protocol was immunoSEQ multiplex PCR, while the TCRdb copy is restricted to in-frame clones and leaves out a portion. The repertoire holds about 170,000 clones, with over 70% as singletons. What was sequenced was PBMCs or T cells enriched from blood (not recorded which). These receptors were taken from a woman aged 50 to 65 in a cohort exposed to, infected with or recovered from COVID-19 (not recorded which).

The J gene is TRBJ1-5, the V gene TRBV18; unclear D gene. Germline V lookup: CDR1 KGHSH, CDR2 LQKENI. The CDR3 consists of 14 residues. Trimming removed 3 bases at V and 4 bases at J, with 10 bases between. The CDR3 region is CASSPIPGNQPQHF. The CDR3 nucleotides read TGTGCCAGCTCACCTATTCCCGGGAATCAGCCCCAGCATTTT.

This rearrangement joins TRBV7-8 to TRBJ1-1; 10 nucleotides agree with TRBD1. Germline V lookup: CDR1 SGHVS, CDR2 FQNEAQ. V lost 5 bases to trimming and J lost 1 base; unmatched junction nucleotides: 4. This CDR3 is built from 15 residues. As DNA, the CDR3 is TGTGCCAGCAGCATGCGGACAGGGGGGAACACTGAAGCTTTCTTT. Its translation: CASSMRTGGNTEAFF.

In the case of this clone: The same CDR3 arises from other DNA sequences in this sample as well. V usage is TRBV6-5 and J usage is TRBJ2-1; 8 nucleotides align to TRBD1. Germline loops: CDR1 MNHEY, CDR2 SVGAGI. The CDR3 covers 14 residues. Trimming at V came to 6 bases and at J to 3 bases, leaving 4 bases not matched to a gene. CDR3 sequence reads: CASRPGQDYNEQFF. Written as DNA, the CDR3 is TGTGCCAGCAGACCGGGACAGGACTACAATGAGCAGTTCTTC.

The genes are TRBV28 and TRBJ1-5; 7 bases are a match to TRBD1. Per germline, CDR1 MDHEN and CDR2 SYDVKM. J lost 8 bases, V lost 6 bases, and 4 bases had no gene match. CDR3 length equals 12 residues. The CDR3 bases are TGTGCCAGCAGAAGCGACAGGGAGCCCCAGCATTTT. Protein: CASRSDREPQHF.

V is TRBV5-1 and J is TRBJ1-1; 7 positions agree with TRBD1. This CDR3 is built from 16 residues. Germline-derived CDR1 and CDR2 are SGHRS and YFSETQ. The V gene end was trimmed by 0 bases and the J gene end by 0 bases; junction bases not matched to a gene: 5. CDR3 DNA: TGCGCCAGCAGCTTGGTTCAGGGGGGAGTGAACACTGAAGCTTTCTTT. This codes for CASSLVQGGVNTEAFF.

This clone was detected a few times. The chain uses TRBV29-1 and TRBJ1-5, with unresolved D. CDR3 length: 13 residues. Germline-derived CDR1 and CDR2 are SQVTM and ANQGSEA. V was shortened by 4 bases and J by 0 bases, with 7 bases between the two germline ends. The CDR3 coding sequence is TGCAGCGTTGGGGAGAATAGCAATCAGCCCCAGCATTTT. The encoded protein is CSVGENSNQPQHF.

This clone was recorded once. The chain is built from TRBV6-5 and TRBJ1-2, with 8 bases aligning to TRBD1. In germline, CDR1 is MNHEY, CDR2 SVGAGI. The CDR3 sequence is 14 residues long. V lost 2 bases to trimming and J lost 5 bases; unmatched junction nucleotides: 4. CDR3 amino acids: CASSYARQGYGYTF. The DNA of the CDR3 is TGTGCCAGCAGTTACGCCCGACAGGGGTATGGCTACACCTTC.

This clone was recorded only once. CDR3 sequence: CASSVAPGTGVTGELFF. The DNA for the CDR3 is TGTGCCAGCAGCGTAGCACCCGGGACAGGGGTTACCGGGGAGCTGTTTTTT. This rearrangement joins TRBV9 to TRBJ2-2; the match to TRBD1 covers 10 bases. The CDR3 extends over 17 amino acids. The ends lost 0 bases at V and 5 bases at J; junction bases unmatched: 7. Germline V CDR1 and CDR2: SGDLS, YYNGEE.

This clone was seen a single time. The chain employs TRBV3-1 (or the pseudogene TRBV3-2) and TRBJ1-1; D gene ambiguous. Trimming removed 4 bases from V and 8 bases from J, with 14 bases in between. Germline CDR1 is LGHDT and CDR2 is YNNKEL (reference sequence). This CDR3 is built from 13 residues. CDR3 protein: CASSPYSAEEAFF. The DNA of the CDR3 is TGTGCCAGCAGCCCCTATAGCGCGGAAGAAGCTTTCTTT.

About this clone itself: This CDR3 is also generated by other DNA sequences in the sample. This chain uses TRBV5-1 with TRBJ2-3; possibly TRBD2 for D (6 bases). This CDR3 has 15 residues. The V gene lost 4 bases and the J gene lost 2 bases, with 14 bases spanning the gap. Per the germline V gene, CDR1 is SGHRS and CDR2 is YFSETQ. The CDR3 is CASSAMGGTTDTQYF. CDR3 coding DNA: TGCGCCAGCAGCGCGATGGGGGGAACCACAGATACGCAGTATTTT.

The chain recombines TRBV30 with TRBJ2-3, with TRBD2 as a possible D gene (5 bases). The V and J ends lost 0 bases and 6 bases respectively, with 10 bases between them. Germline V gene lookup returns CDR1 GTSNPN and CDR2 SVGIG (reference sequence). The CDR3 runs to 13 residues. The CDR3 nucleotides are TGTGCCTGGAGTGTACGGGCTAGCGATACGCAGTATTTT. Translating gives CAWSVRASDTQYF.

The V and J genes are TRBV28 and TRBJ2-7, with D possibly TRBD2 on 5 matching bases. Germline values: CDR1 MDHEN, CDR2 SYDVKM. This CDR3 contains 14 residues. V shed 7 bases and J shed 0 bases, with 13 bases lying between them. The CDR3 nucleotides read TGTGCCAGCACCCATGCCGGGGTCTCCTACGAGCAGTACTTC. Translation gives CASTHAGVSYEQYF.

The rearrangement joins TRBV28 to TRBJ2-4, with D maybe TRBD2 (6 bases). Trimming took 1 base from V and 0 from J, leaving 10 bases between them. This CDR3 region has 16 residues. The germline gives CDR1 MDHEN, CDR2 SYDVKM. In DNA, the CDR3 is TGTGCCAGCAGTTTATCTGGGGGACTAGCCAAAAACATTCAGTACTTC. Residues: CASSLSGGLAKNIQYF.

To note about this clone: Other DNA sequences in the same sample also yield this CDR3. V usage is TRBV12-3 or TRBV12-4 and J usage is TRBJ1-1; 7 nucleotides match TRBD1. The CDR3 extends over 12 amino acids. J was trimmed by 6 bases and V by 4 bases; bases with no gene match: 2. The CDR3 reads CASSSDRAEAFF. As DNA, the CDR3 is TGTGCCAGCAGTTCCGACAGGGCTGAAGCTTTCTTT.

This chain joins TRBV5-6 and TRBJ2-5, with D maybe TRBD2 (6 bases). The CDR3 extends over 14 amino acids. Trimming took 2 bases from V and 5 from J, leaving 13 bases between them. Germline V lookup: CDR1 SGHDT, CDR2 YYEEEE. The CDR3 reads CASSFGGSGETQYF. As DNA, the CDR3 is TGTGCCAGCAGCTTTGGGGGGTCCGGGGAGACCCAGTACTTC.

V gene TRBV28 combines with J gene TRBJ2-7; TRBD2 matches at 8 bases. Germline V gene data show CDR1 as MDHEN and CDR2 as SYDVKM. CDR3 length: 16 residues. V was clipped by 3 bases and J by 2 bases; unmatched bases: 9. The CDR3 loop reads CASSFRGGLGTYEQYF. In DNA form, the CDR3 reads TGTGCCAGCAGTTTTCGGGGGGGCTTGGGGACCTACGAGCAGTACTTC.

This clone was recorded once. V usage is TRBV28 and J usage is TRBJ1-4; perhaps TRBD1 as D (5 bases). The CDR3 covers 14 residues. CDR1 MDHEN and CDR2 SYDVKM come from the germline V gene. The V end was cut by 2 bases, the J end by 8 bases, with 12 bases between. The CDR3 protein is CASSLLGQEEKLFF. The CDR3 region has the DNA TGTGCCAGCAGTTTACTGGGGCAAGAAGAAAAACTGTTTTTT. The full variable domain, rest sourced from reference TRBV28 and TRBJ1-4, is DVKVTQSSRYLVKRTGEKVFLECVQDMDHENMFWYRQDPGLGLRLIYFSYDVKMKEKGDIPEGYSVSREKKERFSLILESASTNQTSMYLCASSLLGQEEKLFFGSGTQLSVL.

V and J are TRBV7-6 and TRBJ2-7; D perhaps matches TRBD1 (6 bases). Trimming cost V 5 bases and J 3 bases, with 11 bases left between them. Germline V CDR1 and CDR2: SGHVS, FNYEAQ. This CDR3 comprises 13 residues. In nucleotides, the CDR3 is TGTGCCAGCAGCCCCCGGACAGACTACGAGCAGTACTTC. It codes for CASSPRTDYEQYF.

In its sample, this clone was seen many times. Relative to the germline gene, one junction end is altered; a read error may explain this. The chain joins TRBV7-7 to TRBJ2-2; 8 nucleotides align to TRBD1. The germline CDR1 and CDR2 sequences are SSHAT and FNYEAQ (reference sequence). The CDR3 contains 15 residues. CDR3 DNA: TGTGCTAGCAGCCCACGGACAGGGTGGGCCGGGGAGCTGTTTTTT. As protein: CASSPRTGWAGELFF.

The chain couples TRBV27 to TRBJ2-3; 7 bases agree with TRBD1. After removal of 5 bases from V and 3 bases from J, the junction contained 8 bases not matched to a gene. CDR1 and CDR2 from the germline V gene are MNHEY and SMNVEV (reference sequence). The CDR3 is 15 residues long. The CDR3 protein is CASSTTGVLTDTQYF. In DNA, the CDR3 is TGTGCCAGCAGTACTACAGGGGTACTAACAGATACGCAGTATTTT.

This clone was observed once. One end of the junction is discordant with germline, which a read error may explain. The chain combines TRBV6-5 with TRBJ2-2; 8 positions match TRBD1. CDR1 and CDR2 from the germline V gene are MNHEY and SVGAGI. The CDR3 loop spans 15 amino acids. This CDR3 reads CASSPGGAKTGELFF. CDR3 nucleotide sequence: TGTGCCAGCAGTCCAGGGGGCGCGAAAACCGGGGAGCTGTTTTTT.

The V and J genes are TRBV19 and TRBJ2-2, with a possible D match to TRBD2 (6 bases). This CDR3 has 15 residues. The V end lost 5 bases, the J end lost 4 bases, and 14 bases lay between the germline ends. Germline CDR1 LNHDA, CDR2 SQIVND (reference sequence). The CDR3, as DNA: TGTGCCAGTAGTCGGGCGGCGGGGACCACCGGGGAGCTGTTTTTT. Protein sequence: CASSRAAGTTGELFF.

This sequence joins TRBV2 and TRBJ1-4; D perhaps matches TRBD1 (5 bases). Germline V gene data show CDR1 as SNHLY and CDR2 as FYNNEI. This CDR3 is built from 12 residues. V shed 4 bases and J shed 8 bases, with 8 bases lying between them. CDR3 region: CASSGREEKLFF. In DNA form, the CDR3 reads TGTGCCAGCAGTGGCAGGGAAGAAAAACTGTTTTTT.

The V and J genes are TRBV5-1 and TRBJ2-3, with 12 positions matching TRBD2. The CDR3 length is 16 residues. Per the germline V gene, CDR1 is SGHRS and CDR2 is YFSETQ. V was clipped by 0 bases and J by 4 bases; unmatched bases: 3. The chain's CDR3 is CASSLDRLAGADTQYF. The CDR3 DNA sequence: TGCGCCAGCAGCTTGGACCGACTAGCGGGAGCAGATACGCAGTATTTT.

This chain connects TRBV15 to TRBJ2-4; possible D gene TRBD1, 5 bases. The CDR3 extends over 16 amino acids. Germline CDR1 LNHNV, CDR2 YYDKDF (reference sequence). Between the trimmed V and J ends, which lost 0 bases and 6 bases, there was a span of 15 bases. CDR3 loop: CATSRDRAVDVNIQYF. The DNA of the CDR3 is TGTGCCACCAGCAGAGACAGGGCGGTGGATGTAAACATTCAGTACTTC.

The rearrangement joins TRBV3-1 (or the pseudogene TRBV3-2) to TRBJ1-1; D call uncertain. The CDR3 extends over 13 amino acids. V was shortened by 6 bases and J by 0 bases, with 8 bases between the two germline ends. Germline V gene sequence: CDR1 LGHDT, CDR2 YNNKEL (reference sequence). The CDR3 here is CASSPIMNTEAFF. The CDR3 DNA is TGTGCCAGCAGTCCTATAATGAACACTGAAGCTTTCTTT.

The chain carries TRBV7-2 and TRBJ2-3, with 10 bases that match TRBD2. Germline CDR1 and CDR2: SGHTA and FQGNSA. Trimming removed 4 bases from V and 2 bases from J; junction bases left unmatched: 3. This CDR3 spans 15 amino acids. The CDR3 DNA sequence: TGTGCCAGCAGCTGGACTAGCGGCCCCACAGATACGCAGTATTTT. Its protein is CASSWTSGPTDTQYF.

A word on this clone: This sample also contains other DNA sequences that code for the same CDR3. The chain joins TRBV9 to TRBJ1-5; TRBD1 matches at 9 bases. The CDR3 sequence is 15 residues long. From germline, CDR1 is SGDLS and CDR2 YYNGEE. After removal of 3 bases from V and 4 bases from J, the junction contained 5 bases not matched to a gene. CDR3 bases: TGTGCCAGCAGCGCCTCCGGGACAGGGAATCAGCCCCAGCATTTT. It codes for CASSASGTGNQPQHF.

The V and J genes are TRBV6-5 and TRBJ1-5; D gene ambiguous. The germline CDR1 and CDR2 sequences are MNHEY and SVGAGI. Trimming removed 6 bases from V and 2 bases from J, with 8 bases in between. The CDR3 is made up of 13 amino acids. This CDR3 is CASSGIGNQPQHF. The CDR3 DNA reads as TGTGCCAGCAGCGGTATCGGCAATCAGCCCCAGCATTTT.

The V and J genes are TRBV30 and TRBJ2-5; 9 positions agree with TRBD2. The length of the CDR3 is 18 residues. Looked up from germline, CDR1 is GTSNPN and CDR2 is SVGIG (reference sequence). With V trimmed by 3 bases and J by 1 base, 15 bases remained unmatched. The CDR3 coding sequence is TGTGCCTGGAGCCCCTCGCAGCGGGGGGCCGGGGCCCAAGAGACCCAGTACTTC. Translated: CAWSPSQRGAGAQETQYF.